Listed here are 9 T cell receptor beta chains from one sample, sequenced in a study of beta chain features in type 1 diabetes. Investigators reverse transcribed all isolated RNA, so they sequenced expressed TCRB transcripts. The method was immunoSEQ multiplex PCR; TCRdb's version includes in-frame clones alone and lacks a portion of them. In the table there are about 210,000 clones, 11% of which are singletons. Input material: central memory CD4+ T cells from blood. The source is a man younger than 30 in good health.

The rearrangement links TRBV4-2 to TRBJ2-5, with 7 bases that match TRBD1. The DNA end is a closer match to TRBJ2-7, so the J assignment may be wrong. The CDR3 spans 15 residues. The germline gives CDR1 LGHNA, CDR2 YNFKEQ. The CDR3 region is CASSPSSGQVNEQYF. The CDR3 coding sequence is TGTGCCAGCAGCCCATCCTCCGGACAGGTTAACGAGCAGTACTTC.

V and J are TRBV28 and TRBJ2-4; 8 bases line up with TRBD1. The germline CDR1 and CDR2 sequences are MDHEN and SYDVKM. V lost 6 bases to trimming and J lost 4 bases; unmatched junction nucleotides: 8. The CDR3 sequence is 15 residues long. CDR3 loop: CASSRPRTGKNIQYF. In DNA form, the CDR3 reads TGTGCCAGCAGCCGTCCTCGGACAGGGAAAAACATTCAGTACTTC. Combining the CDR3 with reference TRBV28 and TRBJ2-4 gives the whole variable domain DVKVTQSSRYLVKRTGEKVFLECVQDMDHENMFWYRQDPGLGLRLIYFSYDVKMKEKGDIPEGYSVSREKKERFSLILESASTNQTSMYLCASSRPRTGKNIQYFGAGTRLSVL.

The chain links TRBV2 to TRBJ2-7; D unclear. This CDR3 has 13 amino acids. Trimming pared 0 bases from V and 3 bases from J, leaving 6 bases between. The germline CDR1 and CDR2 sequences are SNHLY and FYNNEI. For the CDR3, the DNA is TGTGCCAGCAGTGAAGCCGGATTCTACGAGCAGTACTTC. It specifies CASSEAGFYEQYF.

Of note for this clone: Other nucleotide sequences from this sample produce the same CDR3. The chain has TRBV11-2 and TRBJ2-1; D is perhaps TRBD1 or TRBD2 (5 bases each). V dropped 2 bases and J dropped 6 bases, with 14 bases sitting between them. Germline V CDR1 and CDR2: SGHAT, FQNNGV. This CDR3 is built from 15 residues. CDR3 bases: TGTGCCAGCAGCTTATCGGGGCCAACACCCAATGAGCAGTTCTTC. Protein sequence: CASSLSGPTPNEQFF. The complete variable domain, with remaining parts taken from reference TRBV11-2 and TRBJ2-1, reads EAGVAQSPRYKIIEKRQSVAFWCNPISGHATLYWYQQILGQGPKLLIQFQNNGVVDDSQLPKDRFSAERLKGVDSTLKIQPAKLEDSAVYLCASSLSGPTPNEQFFGPGTRLTVL.

V is TRBV7-6 and J is TRBJ1-1; D is unclear. Germline values: CDR1 SGHVS, CDR2 FNYEAQ. V lost 4 bases and J 3 bases, leaving 9 bases between the germline ends. The CDR3 spans 13 residues. The CDR3 coding sequence is TGTGCCAGCAGCTATGGATGGGACACTGAAGCTTTCTTT. It is translated as CASSYGWDTEAFF.

The genes are TRBV4-2 and TRBJ1-4; D is undetermined. This CDR3 spans 13 amino acids. Germline V gives CDR1 LGHNA, CDR2 YNFKEQ. V was clipped by 0 bases and J by 7 bases, with 6 bases between them. The CDR3 nucleotides are TGTGCCAGCAGCCAAGAAAGAGTTGAAAAACTGTTTTTT. Translating it yields CASSQERVEKLFF.

The rearrangement joins TRBV29-1 to TRBJ2-3; TRBD1 matches at 9 bases. The germline V gene has CDR1 SQVTM and CDR2 ANQGSEA. CDR3 length equals 16 residues. V lost 1 base, J lost 3 bases, and 8 bases stayed unmatched. CDR3 amino acids: CSVEAVEDRGTDTQYF. In DNA form, the CDR3 reads TGCAGCGTTGAAGCGGTGGAGGACAGGGGAACAGATACGCAGTATTTT.

In this sample, this clone turned up a few times. The V call is TRBV2, the J call TRBJ2-1; a possible D gene is TRBD1 (5 bases). The germline V gene encodes CDR1 SNHLY and CDR2 FYNNEI. Trimming removed 6 bases at V and 1 base at J, with 10 bases between. The CDR3 extends over 14 amino acids. The CDR3 sequence: CASRWAGSYNEQFF. CDR3 sequence (DNA): TGTGCCAGCAGGTGGGCAGGGTCCTACAATGAGCAGTTCTTC.

This clone was counted only a few times. This sequence joins TRBV11-1 and TRBJ2-5; D gene unclear. Trimming took 5 bases from V and 5 from J, leaving 12 bases between them. This CDR3 is 13 amino acids long. Germline-derived CDR1 and CDR2 are SGHAT and FQDESV (reference sequence). CDR3: CASSPRIGETQYF. As DNA, the CDR3 is TGTGCCAGCAGCCCTCGTATCGGTGAGACCCAGTACTTC.